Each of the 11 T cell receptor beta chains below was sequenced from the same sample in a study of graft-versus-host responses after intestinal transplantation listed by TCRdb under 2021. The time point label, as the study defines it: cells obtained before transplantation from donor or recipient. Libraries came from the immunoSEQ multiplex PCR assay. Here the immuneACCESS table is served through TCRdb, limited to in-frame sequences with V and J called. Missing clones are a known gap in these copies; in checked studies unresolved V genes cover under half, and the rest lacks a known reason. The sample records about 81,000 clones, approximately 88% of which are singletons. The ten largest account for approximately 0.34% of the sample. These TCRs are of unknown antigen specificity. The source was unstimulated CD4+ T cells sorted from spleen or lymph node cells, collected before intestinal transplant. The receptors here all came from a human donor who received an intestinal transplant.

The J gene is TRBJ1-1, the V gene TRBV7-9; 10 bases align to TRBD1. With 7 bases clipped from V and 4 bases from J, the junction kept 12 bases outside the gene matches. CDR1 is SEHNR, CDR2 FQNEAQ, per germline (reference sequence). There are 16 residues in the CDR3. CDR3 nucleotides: TGTGCCAGCACCCGAGGACAGGGGGAAGAGTCCACTGAAGCTTTCTTT. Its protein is CASTRGQGEESTEAFF.

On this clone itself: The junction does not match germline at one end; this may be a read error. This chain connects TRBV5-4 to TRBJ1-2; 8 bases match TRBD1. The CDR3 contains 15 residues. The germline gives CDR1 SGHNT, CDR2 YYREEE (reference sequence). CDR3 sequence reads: CASTPTGAPHYDYTF. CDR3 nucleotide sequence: TGTGCCAGCACACCGACAGGGGCCCCGCACTATGACTACACCTTC.

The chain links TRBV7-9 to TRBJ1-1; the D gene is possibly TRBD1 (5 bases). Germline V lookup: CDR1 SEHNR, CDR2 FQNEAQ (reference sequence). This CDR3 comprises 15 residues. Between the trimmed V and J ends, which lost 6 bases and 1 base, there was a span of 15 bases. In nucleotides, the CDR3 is TGTGCCAGCAGGCTCCTCACGCAGGGGAACACTGAAGCTTTCTTT. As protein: CASRLLTQGNTEAFF.

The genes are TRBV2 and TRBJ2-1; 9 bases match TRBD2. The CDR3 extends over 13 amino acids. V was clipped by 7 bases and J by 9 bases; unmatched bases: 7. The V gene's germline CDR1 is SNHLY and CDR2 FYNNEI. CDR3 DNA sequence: TGTGCCAGCAAAGAGCGGGAGGTTGGTGAGCAGTTCTTC. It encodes CASKEREVGEQFF. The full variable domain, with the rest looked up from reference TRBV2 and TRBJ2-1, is EPEVTQTPSHQVTQMGQEVILRCVPISNHLYFYWYRQILGQKVEFLVSFYNNEISEKSEIFDDQFSVERPDGSNFTLKIRSTKLEDSAMYFCASKEREVGEQFFGPGTRLTVL.

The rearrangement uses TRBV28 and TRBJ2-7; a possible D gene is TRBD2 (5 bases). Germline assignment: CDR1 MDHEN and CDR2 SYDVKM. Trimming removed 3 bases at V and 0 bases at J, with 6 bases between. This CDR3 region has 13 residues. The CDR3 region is CASSFRGSYEQYF. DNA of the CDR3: TGTGCCAGCAGTTTTCGGGGCTCCTACGAGCAGTACTTC.

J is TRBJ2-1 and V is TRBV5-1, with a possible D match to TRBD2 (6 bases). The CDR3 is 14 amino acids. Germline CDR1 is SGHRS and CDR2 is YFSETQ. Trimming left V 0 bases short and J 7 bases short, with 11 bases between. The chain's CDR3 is CASSLAGGRNEQFF. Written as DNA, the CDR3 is TGCGCCAGCAGCTTGGCCGGAGGGCGAAATGAGCAGTTCTTC.

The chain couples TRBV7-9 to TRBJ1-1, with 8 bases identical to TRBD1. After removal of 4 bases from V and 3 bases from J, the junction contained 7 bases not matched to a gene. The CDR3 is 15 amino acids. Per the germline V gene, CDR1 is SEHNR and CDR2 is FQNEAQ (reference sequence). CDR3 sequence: CASSSGDRKDTEAFF. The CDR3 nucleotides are TGTGCCAGCAGCTCTGGGGACAGGAAGGACACTGAAGCTTTCTTT. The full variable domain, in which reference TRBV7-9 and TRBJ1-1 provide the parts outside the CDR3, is DTGVSQNPRHKITKRGQNVTFRCDPISEHNRLYWYRQTLGQGPEFLTYFQNEAQLEKSRLLSDRFSAERPKGSFSTLEIQRTEQGDSAMYLCASSSGDRKDTEAFFGQGTRLTVV.

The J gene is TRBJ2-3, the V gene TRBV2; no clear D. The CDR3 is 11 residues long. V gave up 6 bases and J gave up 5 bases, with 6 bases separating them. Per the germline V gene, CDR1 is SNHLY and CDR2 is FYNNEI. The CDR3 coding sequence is TGTGCCAGCAGCGAGGTAGATACGCAGTATTTT. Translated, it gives CASSEVDTQYF.

CDR3 region: CASSYSRAGAYEQYF. The CDR3 bases are TGTGCCAGCAGTTACTCGAGGGCAGGGGCGTACGAGCAGTACTTC. The chain has TRBV6-5 and TRBJ2-7, with TRBD1 as a possible D gene (6 bases). CDR3 length: 15 amino acids. V was cut by 0 bases and J by 4 bases, with 13 bases left in between. Germline CDR1 is MNHEY and CDR2 is SVGAGI.

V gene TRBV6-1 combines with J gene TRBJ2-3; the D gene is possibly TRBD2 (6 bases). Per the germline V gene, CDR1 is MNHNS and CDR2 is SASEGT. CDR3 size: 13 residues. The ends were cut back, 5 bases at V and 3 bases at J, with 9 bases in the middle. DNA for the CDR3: TGTGCCAGCAGTAGTGGGGGGACAGATACGCAGTATTTT. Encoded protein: CASSSGGTDTQYF.

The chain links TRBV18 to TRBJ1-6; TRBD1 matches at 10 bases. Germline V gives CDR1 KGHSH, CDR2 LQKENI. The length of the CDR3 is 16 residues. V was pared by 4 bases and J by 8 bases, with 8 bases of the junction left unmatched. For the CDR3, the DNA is TGTGCCAGCTCACTAGGGACAGGGGACCTAGATTCACCCCTCCACTTT. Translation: CASSLGTGDLDSPLHF.